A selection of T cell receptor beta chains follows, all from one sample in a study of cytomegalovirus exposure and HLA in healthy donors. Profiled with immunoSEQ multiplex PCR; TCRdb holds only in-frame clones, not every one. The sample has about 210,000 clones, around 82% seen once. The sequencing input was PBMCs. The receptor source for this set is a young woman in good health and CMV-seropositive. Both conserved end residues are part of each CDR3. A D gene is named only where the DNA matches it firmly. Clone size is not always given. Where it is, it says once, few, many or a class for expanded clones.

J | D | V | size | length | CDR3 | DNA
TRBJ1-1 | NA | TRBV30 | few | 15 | CACAPWRGTNTEAFF | TGTGCCTGCGCCCCCTGGCGGGGCACTAACACTGAAGCTTTCTTT
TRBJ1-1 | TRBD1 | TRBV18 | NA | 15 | CASSPPDRGGTEAFF | TGTGCCAGCTCACCACCCGACAGGGGGGGCACTGAAGCTTTCTTT
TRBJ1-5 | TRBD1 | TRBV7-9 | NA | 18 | CASSLGGQGARRNQPQHF | TGTGCCAGCAGCTTAGGGGGACAGGGGGCGCGACGCAATCAGCCCCAGCATTTT
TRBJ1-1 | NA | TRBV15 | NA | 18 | CATSREGDARGWGTEAFF | TGTGCCACCAGCAGAGAAGGAGATGCACGGGGGTGGGGGACTGAAGCTTTCTTT
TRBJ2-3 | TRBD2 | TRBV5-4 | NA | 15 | CASSGERGGRDTQYF | TGTGCCAGCAGCGGCGAGCGGGGGGGCAGAGATACGCAGTATTTT
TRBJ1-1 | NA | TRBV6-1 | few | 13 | CASSERRGTEAFF | TGTGCCAGCAGTGAGCGCAGAGGCACTGAAGCTTTCTTT
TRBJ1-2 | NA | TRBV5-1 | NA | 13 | CASSLVTDYGYTF | TGCGCCAGCAGCTTGGTCACTGACTATGGCTACACCTTC
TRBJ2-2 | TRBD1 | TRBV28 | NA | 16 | CASSLTGTGGSGELFF | TGTGCCAGCAGTTTAACCGGGACAGGGGGTTCCGGGGAGCTGTTTTTT
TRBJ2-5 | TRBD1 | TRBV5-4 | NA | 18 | CASSPELRGQISQETQYF | TGTGCCAGCAGCCCCGAACTCAGGGGACAGATTTCTCAAGAGACCCAGTACTTC
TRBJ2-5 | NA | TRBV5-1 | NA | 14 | CASFPGGIQETQYF | TGCGCCAGCTTCCCCGGCGGGATCCAAGAGACCCAGTACTTC
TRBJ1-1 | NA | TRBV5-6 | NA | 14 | CASSLAGPNTEAFF | TGTGCCAGCAGCTTGGCAGGGCCGAACACTGAAGCTTTCTTT
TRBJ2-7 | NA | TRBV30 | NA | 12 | CAWSVLGSKQYF | TGTGCCTGGAGTGTACTGGGGAGCAAGCAGTACTTC
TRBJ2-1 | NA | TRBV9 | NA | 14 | CASGSSSVYNEQFF | TGTGCCAGCGGGAGCTCTTCGGTATACAATGAGCAGTTCTTC
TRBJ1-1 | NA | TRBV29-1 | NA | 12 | CSVKQANTEAFF | TGCAGCGTGAAACAGGCGAACACTGAAGCTTTCTTT
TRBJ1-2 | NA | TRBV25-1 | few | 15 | CASSELVTAGGGYTF | TGTGCCAGCAGTGAATTGGTGACGGCGGGTGGTGGCTACACCTTC
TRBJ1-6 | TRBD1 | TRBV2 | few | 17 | CASSEGGQGAYNSPLHF | TGTGCCAGCAGTGAAGGGGGACAGGGGGCCTATAATTCACCCCTCCACTTT
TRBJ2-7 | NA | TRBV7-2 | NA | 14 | CASSRWDFPYEQYF | TGTGCCAGCAGCCGATGGGACTTCCCCTACGAGCAGTACTTC
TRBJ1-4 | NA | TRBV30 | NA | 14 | CAWSPTATNEKLFF | TGTGCCTGGAGTCCCACTGCAACTAATGAAAAACTGTTTTTT
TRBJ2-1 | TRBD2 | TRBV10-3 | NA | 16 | CAISEMREEPYNEQFF | TGTGCCATCAGTGAGATGCGGGAGGAACCCTACAATGAGCAGTTCTTC
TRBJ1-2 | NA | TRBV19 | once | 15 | CASSMGDTGGNGYTF | TGTGCCAGTAGTATGGGGGACACCGGAGGAAATGGCTACACCTTC
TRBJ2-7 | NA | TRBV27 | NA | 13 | CASSLGEEYEQYF | TGTGCCAGCAGTTTAGGCGAGGAGTACGAGCAGTACTTC
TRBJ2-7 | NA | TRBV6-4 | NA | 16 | CASSDSVEEGRYEQYF | TGTGCCAGCAGTGACTCGGTAGAGGAGGGCCGATACGAGCAGTACTTC
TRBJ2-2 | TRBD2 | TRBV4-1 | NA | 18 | CASSQWGGENGYTGELFF | TGCGCCAGCAGCCAGTGGGGGGGGGAGAATGGGTACACCGGGGAGCTGTTTTTT
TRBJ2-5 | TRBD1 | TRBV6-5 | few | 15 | CASSGDRAVGETQYF | TGTGCCAGCAGTGGTGACAGGGCGGTCGGAGAGACCCAGTACTTC
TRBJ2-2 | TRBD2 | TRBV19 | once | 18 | CASSAPGSAGVSGGELFF | TGTGCCAGTAGTGCGCCTGGGAGTGCGGGAGTGTCGGGCGGGGAGCTGTTTTTT
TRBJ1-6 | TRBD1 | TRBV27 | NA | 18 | CASSLEGGGTSYNSPLHF | TGTGCCAGCAGTTTAGAAGGGGGCGGTACGTCCTATAATTCACCCCTCCACTTT
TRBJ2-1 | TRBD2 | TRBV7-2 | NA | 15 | CASSSGTKQYNEQFF | TGTGCCAGCAGCTCTGGGACTAAGCAGTACAATGAGCAGTTCTTC
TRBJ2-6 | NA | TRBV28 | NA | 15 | CASRGDLDGANVLTF | TGTGCCAGCCGGGGAGACCTCGATGGGGCCAACGTCCTGACTTTC
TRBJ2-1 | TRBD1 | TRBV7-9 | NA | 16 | CASSLDPGQGAGEQFF | TGTGCCAGCAGCTTAGATCCGGGACAGGGGGCCGGAGAGCAGTTCTTC
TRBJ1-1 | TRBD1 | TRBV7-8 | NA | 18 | CASSRRGQGGGRNTEAFF | TGTGCCAGCAGTCGGAGGGGACAGGGAGGGGGGAGGAACACTGAAGCTTTCTTT
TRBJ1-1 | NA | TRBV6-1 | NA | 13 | CASTATMNTEAFF | TGTGCCAGCACCGCCACTATGAACACTGAAGCTTTCTTT
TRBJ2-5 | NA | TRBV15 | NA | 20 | CATSRDLPKIASSIQETQYF | TGTGCCACCAGCAGAGATCTCCCCAAAATAGCCAGCAGCATCCAAGAGACCCAGTACTTC
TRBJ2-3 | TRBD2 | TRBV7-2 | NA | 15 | CASSVSGASTDTQYF | TGTGCCAGCAGCGTTAGCGGGGCTAGCACAGATACGCAGTATTTT
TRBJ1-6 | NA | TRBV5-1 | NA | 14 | CASKRQVTNSPLHF | TGCGCCAGCAAGAGACAGGTGACTAATTCACCCCTCCACTTT
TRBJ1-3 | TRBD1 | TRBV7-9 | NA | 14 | CASQGTGSGNTIYF | TGTGCCAGCCAAGGGACAGGCTCTGGAAACACCATATATTTT
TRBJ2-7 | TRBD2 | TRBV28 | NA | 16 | CASSLETPGGPEEQYF | TGTGCCAGCAGTTTGGAGACCCCGGGAGGACCTGAGGAGCAGTACTTC
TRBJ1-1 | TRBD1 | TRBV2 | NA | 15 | CASRGQSAPYFEAFF | TGTGCCAGCAGGGGACAGTCCGCACCTTATTTTGAAGCTTTCTTT
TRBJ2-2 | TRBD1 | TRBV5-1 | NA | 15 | CASSPTGFRTGELFF | TGCGCCAGCAGCCCGACAGGGTTTCGGACCGGGGAGCTGTTTTTT
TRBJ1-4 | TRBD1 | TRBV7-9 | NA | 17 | CASSPQGGTGLGEKLFF | TGTGCCAGCAGCCCGCAGGGGGGGACAGGGCTCGGTGAAAAACTGTTTTTT
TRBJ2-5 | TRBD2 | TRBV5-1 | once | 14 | CASSLARGGETQYF | TGCGCCAGCAGCTTGGCCCGGGGGGGGGAGACCCAGTACTTC